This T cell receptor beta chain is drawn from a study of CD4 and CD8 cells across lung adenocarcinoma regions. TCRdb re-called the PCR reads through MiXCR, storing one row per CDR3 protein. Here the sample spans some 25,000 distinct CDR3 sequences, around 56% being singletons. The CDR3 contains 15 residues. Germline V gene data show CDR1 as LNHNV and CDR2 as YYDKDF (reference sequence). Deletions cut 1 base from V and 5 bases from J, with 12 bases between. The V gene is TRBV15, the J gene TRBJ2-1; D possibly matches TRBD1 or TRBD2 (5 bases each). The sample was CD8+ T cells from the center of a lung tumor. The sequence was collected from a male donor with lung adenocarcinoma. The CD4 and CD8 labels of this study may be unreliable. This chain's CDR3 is CATSRVRGANNEQFF. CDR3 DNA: TGTGCCACCAGCAGAGTGAGAGGGGCCAACAATGAGCAGTTCTTC.